This TCR beta chain was captured by sequencing in a study of beta chain features in type 1 diabetes listed by TCRdb under 2018. In terms of the full investigation: Patients and healthy donors did not differ in mean age, gender distribution, total cell number or subset yield. A total of over 95,000,000 sorted cells were examined across all samples, and RNA yield correlated strongly with the number of cells per subset. In the study, TCRB repertoires of sorted circulating CD4+ T cell subsets from recently diagnosed type 1 diabetes patients were compared with those of matched healthy donors. Naive and central memory subsets were obtained from all 30 or so donors, but regulatory and stem cell-like memory subsets were isolated from only 8 patients and 8 healthy donors. Broader findings and caveats from the paper: Shorter templates might have been favored by PCR, but patient and control samples were amplified and corrected together, so both groups would have been affected equally by any skew. Patients with type 1 diabetes made fewer insertions and deleted more nucleotides at VDJ recombination sites, implying thymic rearrangement abnormalities. A moderate but significant shortening of TCRB CDR3 length was observed in type 1 diabetes patients in all four CD4+ subsets. Because cDNA was sequenced instead of genomic DNA, activated cells with high expression could be over-represented, although the groups did not differ in activation or CD3 levels. The naive, central memory and regulatory TCRB repertoires appeared to resemble one another more closely among patients than among healthy donors. Because small numbers of individuals were included in the HLA sub-analyses, any influence of HLA type on TCRB rearrangement was left unresolved.

Its CDR3 holds 11 amino acids, cysteine through phenylalanine. Only CDR3 DNA is held: 33 bases, read in frame from base 1. V lost 5 bases and J lost 5 bases; the stretch between them is 9 bases long. CDR1 and CDR2, per the germline V gene, are SQVTM and ANQGSEA. This clone appeared a few times. The target of this receptor is not known. No base-level quality is on record; no much larger clone is a single base apart. Each donor gave one peripheral blood draw, roughly 110 mL on average, collected into heparinised tubes. Naive, central memory, regulatory and stem cell-like memory CD4+ T cells were sorted on a BD FACSAria II using a panel including CD45RO, CCR7, CD25, CD127, CD95 and CD27. Every sorted population had a purity above 95%. PBMCs were isolated immediately by Lymphoprep density gradient centrifugation and stained directly without culture. Samples were stained and sorted in pairs, with one healthy donor and one patient per experiment, so that batch effects were minimized.

The High Capacity cDNA Reverse Transcription Kit was used to reverse transcribe all of the isolated RNA, meaning that expressed TCRB transcripts were what got sequenced. Deep immunoSEQ sequencing was applied to naive, central memory and regulatory T cell samples, giving an average of roughly 3.5 million total reads per sample. After sorted cells were lysed in RLT buffer, RNA was extracted with DNase-treated RNeasy Micro or Mini kits, with the choice depending on cell number. To prevent cross-contamination, every cell subset was processed on its own, while patient and healthy donor samples were processed together. Using the immunoSEQ multiplex PCR, TCRB sequences were amplified from cDNA into 87-bp fragments spanning the CDR3 region. Amplicons were sequenced on the Illumina HiSeq platform. The study's processing was this. Synthetic template baselines were used to correct PCR bias computationally, reads within Hamming distance 2 were collapsed, and singletons that could not be merged were discarded. Reads were aligned against IMGT to assign V, D and J genes, CDR3 length and insertions or deletions at six rearrangement sites. Within each subset, clonotype counts were normalized to sorted cell number, and only after that were true diversity and Gini coefficients computed with the tcR R package. Repertoire sharing was quantified using the overlap coefficient calculated on TCRB nucleotide sequences. Out-of-frame TCRB sequences from naive cells were analyzed to stand in for the pre-selection repertoire. The table comes from immuneACCESS by way of TCRdb, which keeps in-frame sequences with V and J called. Part of the clones is missing from these tables; in studies checked, under half for an unresolved V gene and the rest for unknown reasons. V, J and clone size were drawn from that table, and D and trimming were deduced from the DNA. For this sample there are hundreds of thousands of clones; over 11% appear just once. The biggest ten clones account for just under 0.04% of the sample.

The V gene is TRBV29-1 and the J gene is TRBJ1-1; TRBD1 is a weak D gene call, 5 bases matching. What was sequenced was naive CD4+ T cells from blood. In the paper's terms, the cell subset or site label means: true naive CD4+ T cells. The receptor comes from a man in his late teens or twenties with type 1 diabetes. The CDR3 protein is CSVIRQTEAFF. The nucleotide sequence is given as TGCAGCGTTATTAGACAGACTGAAGCTTTCTTT. Full variable domain (CDR3 extended with the reference TRBV29-1 and TRBJ1-1 proteins): SAVISQKPSRDICQRGTSLTIQCQVDSQVTMMFWYRQQPGQSLTLIATANQGSEATYESGFVIDKFPISRPNLTFSTLTVSNMSPEDSSIYLCSVIRQTEAFFGQGTRLTVV.